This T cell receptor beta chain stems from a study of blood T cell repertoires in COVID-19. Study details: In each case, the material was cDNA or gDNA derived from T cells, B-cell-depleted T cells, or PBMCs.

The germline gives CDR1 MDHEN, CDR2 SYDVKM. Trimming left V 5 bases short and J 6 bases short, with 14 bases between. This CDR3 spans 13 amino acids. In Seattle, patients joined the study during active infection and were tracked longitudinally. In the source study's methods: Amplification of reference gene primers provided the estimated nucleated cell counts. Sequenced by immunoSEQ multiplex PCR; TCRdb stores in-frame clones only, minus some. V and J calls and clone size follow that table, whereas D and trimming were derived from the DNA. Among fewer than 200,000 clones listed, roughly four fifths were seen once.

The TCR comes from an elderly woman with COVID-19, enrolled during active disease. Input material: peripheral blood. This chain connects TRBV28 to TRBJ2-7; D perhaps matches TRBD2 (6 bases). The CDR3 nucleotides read TGTGCCAGCAGTCCGGGACTCCCCTCCGAGCAGTACTTC. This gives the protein CASSPGLPSEQYF. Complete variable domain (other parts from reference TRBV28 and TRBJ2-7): DVKVTQSSRYLVKRTGEKVFLECVQDMDHENMFWYRQDPGLGLRLIYFSYDVKMKEKGDIPEGYSVSREKKERFSLILESASTNQTSMYLCASSPGLPSEQYFGPGTRLTVT.